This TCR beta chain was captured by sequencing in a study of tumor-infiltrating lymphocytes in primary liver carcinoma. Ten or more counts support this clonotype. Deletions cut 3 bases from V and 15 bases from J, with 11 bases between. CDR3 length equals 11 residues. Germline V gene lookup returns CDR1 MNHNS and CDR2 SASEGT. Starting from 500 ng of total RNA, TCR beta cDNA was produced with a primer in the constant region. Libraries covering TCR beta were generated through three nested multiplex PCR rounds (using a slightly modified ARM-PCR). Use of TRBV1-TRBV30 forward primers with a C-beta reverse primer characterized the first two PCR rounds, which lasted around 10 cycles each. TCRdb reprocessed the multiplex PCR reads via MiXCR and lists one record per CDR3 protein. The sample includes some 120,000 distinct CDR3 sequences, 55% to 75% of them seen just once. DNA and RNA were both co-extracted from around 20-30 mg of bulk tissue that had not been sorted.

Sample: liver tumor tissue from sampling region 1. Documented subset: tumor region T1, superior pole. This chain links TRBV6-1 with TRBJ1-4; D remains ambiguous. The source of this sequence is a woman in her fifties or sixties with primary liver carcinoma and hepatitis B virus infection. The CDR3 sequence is CASSDYHGMFF. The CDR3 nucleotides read TGTGCCAGCAGTGACTACCATGGCATGTTTTTT.